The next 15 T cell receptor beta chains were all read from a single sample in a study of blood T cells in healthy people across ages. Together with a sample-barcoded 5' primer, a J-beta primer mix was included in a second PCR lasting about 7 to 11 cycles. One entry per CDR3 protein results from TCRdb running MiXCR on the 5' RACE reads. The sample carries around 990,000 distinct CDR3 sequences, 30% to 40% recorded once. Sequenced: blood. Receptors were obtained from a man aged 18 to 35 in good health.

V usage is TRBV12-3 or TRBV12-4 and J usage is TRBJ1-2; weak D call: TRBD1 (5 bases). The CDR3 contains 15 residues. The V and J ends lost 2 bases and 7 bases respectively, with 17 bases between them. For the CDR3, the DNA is TGTGCCAGCAGTTTATCCGGCCAGGGCCTCATTGGCTACACCTTC. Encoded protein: CASSLSGQGLIGYTF.

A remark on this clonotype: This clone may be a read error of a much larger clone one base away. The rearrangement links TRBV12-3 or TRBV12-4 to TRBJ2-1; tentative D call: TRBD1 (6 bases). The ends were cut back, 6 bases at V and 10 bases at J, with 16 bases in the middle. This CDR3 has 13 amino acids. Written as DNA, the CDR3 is TGTGCCAGCAGAAGGGACATCACCTACGAGCAGTTCTTC. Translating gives CASRRDITYEQFF.

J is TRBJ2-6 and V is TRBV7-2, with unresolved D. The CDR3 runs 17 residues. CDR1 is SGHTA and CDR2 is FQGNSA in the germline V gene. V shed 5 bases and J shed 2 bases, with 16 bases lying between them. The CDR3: CASSILFTVAGANVLTF. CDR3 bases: TGTGCCAGCAGCATCCTCTTCACGGTGGCTGGGGCCAACGTCCTGACTTTC.

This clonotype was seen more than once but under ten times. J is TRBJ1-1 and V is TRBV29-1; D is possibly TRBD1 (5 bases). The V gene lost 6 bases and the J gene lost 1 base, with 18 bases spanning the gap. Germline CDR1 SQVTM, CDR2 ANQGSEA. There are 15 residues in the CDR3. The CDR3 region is CSVRRRGPGNTEAFF. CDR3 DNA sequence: TGCAGCGTGAGGAGGAGGGGCCCGGGGAACACTGAAGCTTTCTTT.

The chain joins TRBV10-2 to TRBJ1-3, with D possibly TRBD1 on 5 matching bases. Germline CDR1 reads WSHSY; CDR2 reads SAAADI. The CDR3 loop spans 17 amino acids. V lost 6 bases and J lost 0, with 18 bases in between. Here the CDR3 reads CASSSRGTQDSGNTIYF. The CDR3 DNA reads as TGCGCCAGCAGCTCCCGAGGGACCCAGGACTCTGGAAACACCATATATTTT.

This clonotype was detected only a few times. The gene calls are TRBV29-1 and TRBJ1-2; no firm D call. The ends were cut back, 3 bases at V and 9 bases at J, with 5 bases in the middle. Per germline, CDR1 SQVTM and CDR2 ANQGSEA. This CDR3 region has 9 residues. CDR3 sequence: CSVDHRYTF. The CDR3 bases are TGCAGCGTTGATCACCGCTACACCTTC. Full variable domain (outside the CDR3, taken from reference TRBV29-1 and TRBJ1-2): SAVISQKPSRDICQRGTSLTIQCQVDSQVTMMFWYRQQPGQSLTLIATANQGSEATYESGFVIDKFPISRPNLTFSTLTVSNMSPEDSSIYLCSVDHRYTFGSGTRLTVV.

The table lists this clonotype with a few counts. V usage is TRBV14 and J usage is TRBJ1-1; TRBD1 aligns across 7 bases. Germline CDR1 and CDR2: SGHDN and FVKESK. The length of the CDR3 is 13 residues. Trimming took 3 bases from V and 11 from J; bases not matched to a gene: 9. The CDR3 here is CASSQLQGGRAFF. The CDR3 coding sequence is TGTGCCAGCAGCCAGCTTCAGGGGGGCCGGGCTTTCTTT.

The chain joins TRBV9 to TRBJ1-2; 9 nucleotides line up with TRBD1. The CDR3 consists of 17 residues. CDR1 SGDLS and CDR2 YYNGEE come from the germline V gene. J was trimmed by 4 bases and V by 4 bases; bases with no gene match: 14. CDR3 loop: CASSPRDRVYFPYGYTF. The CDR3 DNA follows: TGTGCCAGCAGCCCACGGGACAGGGTGTATTTTCCCTATGGCTACACCTTC.

CDR3 region: CASSVEEGPTAFF. CDR3 nucleotide sequence: TGTGCCAGCAGCGTGGAAGAAGGACCCACGGCTTTCTTT. V usage is TRBV5-4 and J usage is TRBJ1-1; no reliable D call. Trimming removed 4 bases from V and 11 bases from J, with 18 bases in between. CDR1 is SGHNT, CDR2 YYREEE, per germline (reference sequence). The CDR3 is made up of 13 amino acids.

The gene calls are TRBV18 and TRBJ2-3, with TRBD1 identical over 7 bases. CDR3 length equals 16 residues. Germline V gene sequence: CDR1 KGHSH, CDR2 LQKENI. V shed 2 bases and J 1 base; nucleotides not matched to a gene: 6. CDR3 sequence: CASSPGGTEGTDTQYF. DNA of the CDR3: TGTGCCAGCTCACCAGGTGGGACAGAGGGCACAGATACGCAGTATTTT.

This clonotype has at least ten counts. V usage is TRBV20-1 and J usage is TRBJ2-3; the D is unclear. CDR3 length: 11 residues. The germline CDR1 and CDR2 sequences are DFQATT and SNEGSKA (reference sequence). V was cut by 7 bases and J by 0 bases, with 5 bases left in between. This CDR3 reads CSVQSTDTQYF. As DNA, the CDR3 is TGCAGTGTTCAAAGCACAGATACGCAGTATTTT.

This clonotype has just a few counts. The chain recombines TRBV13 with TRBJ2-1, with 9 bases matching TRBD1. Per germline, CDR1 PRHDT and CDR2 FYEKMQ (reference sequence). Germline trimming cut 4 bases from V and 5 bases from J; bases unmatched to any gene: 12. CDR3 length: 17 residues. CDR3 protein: CASSSQYIGTGNNEQFF. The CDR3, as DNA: TGTGCCAGCAGCTCCCAATACATCGGGACAGGGAACAATGAGCAGTTCTTC.

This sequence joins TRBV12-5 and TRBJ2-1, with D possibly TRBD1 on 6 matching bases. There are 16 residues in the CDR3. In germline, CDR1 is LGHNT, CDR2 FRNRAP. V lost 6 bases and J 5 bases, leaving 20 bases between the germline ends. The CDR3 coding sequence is TGTGCTAGTGGGCGTGTCAGGGGTCTTAGTAACAATGAGCAGTTCTTC. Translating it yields CASGRVRGLSNNEQFF.

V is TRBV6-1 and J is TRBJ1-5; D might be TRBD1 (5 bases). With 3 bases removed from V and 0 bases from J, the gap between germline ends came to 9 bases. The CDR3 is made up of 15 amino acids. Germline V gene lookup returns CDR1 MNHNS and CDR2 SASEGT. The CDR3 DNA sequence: TGTGCCAGCAGTGAGCAGACAGCTAGCAATCAGCCCCAGCATTTT. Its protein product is CASSEQTASNQPQHF.

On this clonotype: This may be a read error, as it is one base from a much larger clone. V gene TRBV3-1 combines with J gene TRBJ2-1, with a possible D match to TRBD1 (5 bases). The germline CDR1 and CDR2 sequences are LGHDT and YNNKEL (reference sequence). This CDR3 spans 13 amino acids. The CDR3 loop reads CTSSPDSHNEQFF. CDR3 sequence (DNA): TGTACCAGCAGCCCAGACAGTCACAATGAGCAGTTCTTC.